This T cell receptor (beta chain) originates from a study of shared clonotypes between healthy human individuals. Findings of the study overall: The authors sampled blood alone, and tissue repertoires likely differ.

The germline V and J ends were trimmed by 2 bases and 7 bases, with 8 bases remaining between them. The V gene's germline CDR1 is MNHEY and CDR2 SVGAGI. The CDR3 sequence is 13 residues long. Profiling relied on immunoSEQ multiplex PCR, and the TCRdb table lists in-frame clones only, not all of them. The profile shows around 600,000 clones, roughly 95% of them singletons. Naive CD8 cells comprised CD45RO-negative, CCR7-positively selected cells, excluding terminally differentiated effector memory CD45RA+ cells. Notes on this clone: Its matching antigen is unknown.

This sequence was found in a woman aged 25 to 45 in good health. Material for sequencing was naive CD8+ T cells sorted from blood. The V gene is TRBV6-5, the J gene TRBJ2-2, with D unclear. The CDR3 DNA is TGTGCCAGCAGTTACGGAGAAATCGGGGAGCTGTTTTTT. Protein: CASSYGEIGELFF.